This TCR beta chain was identified during a study of OX40 agonist ivuxolimab in advanced cancers. Study information: Two cutaneous melanoma patients and one hepatocellular carcinoma patient, three in all, had partial responses.

This table comes from immunoSEQ multiplex PCR, and its TCRdb copy is limited to in-frame clones, with some not included. The top ten clones hold under 0.85% of a sample with 95,000 to 120,000 clones, 91% of them seen once. The V and J ends lost 0 bases and 0 bases respectively, with 8 bases between them. The CDR3 has 16 amino acids. Germline V lookup: CDR1 MNHEY, CDR2 SVGAGI. This TCR derives from an adult with an advanced solid tumor such as melanoma, head and neck, liver or kidney cancer. The sequencing used CD4+ or CD8+ T cells sorted from blood, collected in a trial of the OX40 agonist ivuxolimab. V gene TRBV6-5 combines with J gene TRBJ2-2; D is unresolved. The CDR3 region is CASSYSVVSNTGELFF. As DNA, the CDR3 is TGTGCCAGCAGTTACTCGGTCGTCTCGAACACCGGGGAGCTGTTTTTT.